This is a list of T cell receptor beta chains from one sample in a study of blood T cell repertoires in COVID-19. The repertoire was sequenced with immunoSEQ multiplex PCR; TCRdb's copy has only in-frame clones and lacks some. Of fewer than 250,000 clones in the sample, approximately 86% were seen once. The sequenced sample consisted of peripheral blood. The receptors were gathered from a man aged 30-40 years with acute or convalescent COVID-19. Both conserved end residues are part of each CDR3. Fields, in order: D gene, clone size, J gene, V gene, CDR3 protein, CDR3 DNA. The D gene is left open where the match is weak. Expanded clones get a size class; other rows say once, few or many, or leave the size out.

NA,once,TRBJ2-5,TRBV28,CASRWGSDSQETQYF,TGTGCCAGCAGATGGGGATCGGACAGCCAAGAGACCCAGTACTTC
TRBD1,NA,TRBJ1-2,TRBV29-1,CSVVRGQGFDGYTF,TGCAGCGTTGTTAGGGGACAGGGATTCGATGGCTACACCTTC
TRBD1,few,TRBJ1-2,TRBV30,CAWSLLTGIGGYTF,TGTGCCTGGAGTTTACTGACAGGGATCGGAGGCTACACCTTC
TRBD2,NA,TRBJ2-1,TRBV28,CASSIMAGGSSEQFF,TGTGCCAGCAGTATTATGGCGGGGGGTAGTAGTGAGCAGTTCTTC
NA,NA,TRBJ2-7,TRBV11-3,CASSFSRGLGYEQYF,TGTGCCAGCAGCTTTTCCAGGGGTTTAGGGTACGAGCAGTACTTC
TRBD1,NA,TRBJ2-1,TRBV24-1,CATSEGTVYNEQFF,TGTGCCACCAGTGAAGGGACAGTGTACAATGAGCAGTTCTTC
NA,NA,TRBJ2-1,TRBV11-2,CAIAPSGSAYNEQFF,TGTGCCATCGCACCATCAGGGTCAGCCTACAATGAGCAGTTCTTC
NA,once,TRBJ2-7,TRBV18,CASSPGSSSYEQYF,TGTGCCAGCTCACCAGGTTCCAGCTCCTACGAGCAGTACTTC
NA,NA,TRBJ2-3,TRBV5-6,CASSAPRQGTDTQYF,TGTGCCAGCAGCGCGCCCCGACAGGGCACAGATACGCAGTATTTT
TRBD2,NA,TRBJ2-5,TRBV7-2,CASSPGAGGPETQYF,TGTGCCAGCAGCCCAGGAGCGGGGGGGCCGGAGACCCAGTACTTC
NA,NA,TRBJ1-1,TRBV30,CAWAGQNTEAFF,TGTGCCTGGGCCGGACAGAACACTGAAGCTTTCTTT
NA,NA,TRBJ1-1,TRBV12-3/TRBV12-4,CASSFYQATEAFF,TGTGCCAGCAGTTTCTATCAGGCCACTGAAGCTTTCTTT
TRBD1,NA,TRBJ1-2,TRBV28,CASSLTRTGNYGYTF,TGTGCCAGCAGTCTCACCAGGACAGGGAACTATGGCTACACCTTC
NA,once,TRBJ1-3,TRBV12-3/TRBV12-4,CASRRTVRNTIYF,TGTGCCAGCAGACGGACAGTTAGAAACACCATATATTTT
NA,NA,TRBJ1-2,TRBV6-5,CATRQTSNYGYTF,TGTGCCACCCGACAGACTTCTAACTATGGCTACACCTTC
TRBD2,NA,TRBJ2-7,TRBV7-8,CASSLGGLATYEQYF,TGTGCCAGCAGCTTAGGAGGACTAGCGACGTACGAGCAGTACTTC
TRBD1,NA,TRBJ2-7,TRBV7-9,CASSTDRGGTYEQYF,TGTGCCAGCAGCACCGACAGGGGAGGCACCTACGAGCAGTACTTC
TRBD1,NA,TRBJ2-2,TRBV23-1,CARLTGQGRTGELFF,TGCGCCAGATTGACAGGACAGGGGAGGACCGGGGAGCTGTTTTTT
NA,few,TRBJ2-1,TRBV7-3,CASSLNRGAYNEQFF,TGTGCCAGCAGCTTAAATCGGGGAGCCTACAATGAGCAGTTCTTC
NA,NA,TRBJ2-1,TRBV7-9,CASSSPGYNEQFF,TGTGCCAGCAGCTCCCCGGGATACAATGAGCAGTTCTTC
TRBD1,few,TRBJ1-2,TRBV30,CAWTPGQGIHYGYTF,TGTGCCTGGACCCCGGGACAGGGCATCCACTATGGCTACACCTTC
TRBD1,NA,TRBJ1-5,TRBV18,CASSPDRGYQPQHF,TGTGCCAGCTCACCTGACAGGGGTTATCAGCCCCAGCATTTT
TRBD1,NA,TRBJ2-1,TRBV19,CASSIRQGEHNEQFF,TGTGCCAGTAGTATCCGACAGGGGGAACACAATGAGCAGTTCTTC
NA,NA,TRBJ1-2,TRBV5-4,CASSRDTLRQGYTF,TGTGCCAGCAGCCGGGACACTCTTCGTCAGGGCTACACCTTC
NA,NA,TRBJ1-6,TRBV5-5,CASSFQLLSYNSPLHF,TGTGCCAGCAGCTTTCAGCTACTAAGCTATAATTCACCCCTCCACTTT
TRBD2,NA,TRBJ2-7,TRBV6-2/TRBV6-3,CASSYKGLAGGHYSYEQYF,TGTGCCAGCAGCTATAAAGGACTAGCGGGGGGGCATTACTCCTACGAGCAGTACTTC
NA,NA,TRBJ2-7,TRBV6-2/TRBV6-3,CASSYRPGYSYEQYF,TGTGCCAGCAGTTACCGCCCCGGGTACTCCTACGAGCAGTACTTC
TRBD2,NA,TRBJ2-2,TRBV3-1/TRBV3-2,CASSQEFRTRITGELFF,TGTGCCAGCAGCCAAGAGTTCCGGACTAGAATAACCGGGGAGCTGTTTTTT
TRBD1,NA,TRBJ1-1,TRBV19,CASIPGQGNTEAFF,TGTGCCAGTATCCCGGGACAGGGGAACACTGAAGCTTTCTTT
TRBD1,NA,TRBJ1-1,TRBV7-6,CASSWGPGTDEAFF,TGTGCCAGCAGCTGGGGTCCCGGGACAGATGAAGCTTTCTTT
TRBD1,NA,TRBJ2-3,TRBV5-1,CASSTPGQGLTDTQYF,TGCGCCAGCAGCACCCCGGGACAGGGCCTCACAGATACGCAGTATTTT
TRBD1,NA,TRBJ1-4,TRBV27,CASSLIGTGRTEKLFF,TGTGCCAGCAGTTTGATCGGGACAGGGCGGACTGAAAAACTGTTTTTT
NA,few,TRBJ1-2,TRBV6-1,CASSEGYGQSNYGYTF,TGTGCCAGCAGTGAAGGGTATGGGCAGTCTAACTATGGCTACACCTTC
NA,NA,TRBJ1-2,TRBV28,CASRRGTNYGYTF,TGTGCCAGCCGTCGGGGTACTAACTATGGCTACACCTTC
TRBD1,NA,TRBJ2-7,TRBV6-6,CATSNRDRLYEQYF,TGTGCCACCTCTAACCGGGACAGGCTCTACGAGCAGTACTTC
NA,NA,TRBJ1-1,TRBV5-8,CASSLSLGENTEAFF,TGTGCCAGCAGCTTGTCACTGGGAGAGAACACTGAAGCTTTCTTT
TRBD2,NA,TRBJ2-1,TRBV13,CASSSTDLAEHYNEQFF,TGTGCCAGCAGCTCCACCGATCTAGCGGAACACTACAATGAGCAGTTCTTC
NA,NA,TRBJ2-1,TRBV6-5,CASSPIHNEQFF,TGTGCCAGCAGTCCTATACACAATGAGCAGTTCTTC
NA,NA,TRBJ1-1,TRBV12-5,CASGFGAGELTEAFF,TGTGCTAGTGGTTTCGGGGCAGGGGAGCTCACTGAAGCTTTCTTT
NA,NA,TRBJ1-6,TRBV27,CASNIQGGSPLHF,TGTGCCAGCAATATCCAGGGAGGGTCACCCCTCCACTTT
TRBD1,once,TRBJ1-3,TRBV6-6,CASRAGQGNTIYF,TGTGCCAGCAGGGCGGGACAGGGGAACACCATATATTTT
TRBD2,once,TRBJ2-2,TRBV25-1,CASGVAGGITGELFF,TGTGCCAGCGGAGTAGCGGGAGGAATCACCGGGGAGCTGTTTTTT
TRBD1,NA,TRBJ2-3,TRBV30,CAWSGKGAGADTQYF,TGTGCCTGGAGTGGTAAGGGGGCAGGAGCAGATACGCAGTATTTT
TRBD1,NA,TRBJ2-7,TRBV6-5,CASRAGQGLSYEQYF,TGTGCCAGCAGGGCGGGACAGGGTCTCTCCTACGAGCAGTACTTC
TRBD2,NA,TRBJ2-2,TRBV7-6,CASSNLAGVNTGELFF,TGTGCCAGCAGCAATCTAGCGGGGGTCAACACCGGGGAGCTGTTTTTT